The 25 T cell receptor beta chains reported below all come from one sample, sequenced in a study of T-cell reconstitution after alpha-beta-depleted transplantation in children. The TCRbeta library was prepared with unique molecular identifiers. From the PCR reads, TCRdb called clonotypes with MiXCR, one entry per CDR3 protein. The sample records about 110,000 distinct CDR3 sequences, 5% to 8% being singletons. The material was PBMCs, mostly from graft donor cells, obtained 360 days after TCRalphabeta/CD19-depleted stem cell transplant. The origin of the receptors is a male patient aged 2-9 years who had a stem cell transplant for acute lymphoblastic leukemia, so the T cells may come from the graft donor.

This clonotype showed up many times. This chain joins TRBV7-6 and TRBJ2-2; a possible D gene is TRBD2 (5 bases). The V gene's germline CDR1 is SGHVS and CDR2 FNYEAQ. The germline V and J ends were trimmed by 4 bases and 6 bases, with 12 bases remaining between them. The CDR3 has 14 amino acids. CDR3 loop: CASSSTRRPGELFF. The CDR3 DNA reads TGTGCCAGCAGCTCTACTAGGAGGCCCGGGGAGCTGTTTTTT.

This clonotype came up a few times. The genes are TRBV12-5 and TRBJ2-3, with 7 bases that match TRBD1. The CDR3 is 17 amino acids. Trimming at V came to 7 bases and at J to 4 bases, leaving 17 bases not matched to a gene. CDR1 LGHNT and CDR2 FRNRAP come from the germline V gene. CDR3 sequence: CASALWARTGEADTQYF. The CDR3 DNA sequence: TGTGCTAGTGCATTATGGGCTAGGACAGGTGAAGCAGATACGCAGTATTTT.

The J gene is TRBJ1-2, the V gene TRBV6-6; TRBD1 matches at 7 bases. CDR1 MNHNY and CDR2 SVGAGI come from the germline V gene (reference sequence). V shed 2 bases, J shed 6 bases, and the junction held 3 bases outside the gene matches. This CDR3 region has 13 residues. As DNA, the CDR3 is TGTGCCAGCAGTTACGGGACAGCCCATGGCTACACCTTC. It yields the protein CASSYGTAHGYTF.

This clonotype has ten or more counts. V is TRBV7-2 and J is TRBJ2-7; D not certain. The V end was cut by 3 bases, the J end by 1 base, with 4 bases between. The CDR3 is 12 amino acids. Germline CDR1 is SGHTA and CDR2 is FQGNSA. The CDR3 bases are TGTGCCAGCAGCTTTATATCCTACGAGCAGTACTTC. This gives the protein CASSFISYEQYF.

CDR3 nucleotide sequence: TGTGCCAGCAGTGAAGCGCTTCAAGACTACCTCACAGATACGCAGTATTTT. This translates into CASSEALQDYLTDTQYF. The rearrangement uses TRBV2 and TRBJ2-3, with D perhaps matching TRBD2 (5 bases). CDR1 SNHLY and CDR2 FYNNEI come from the germline V gene. Trimming pared 0 bases from V and 2 bases from J, leaving 15 bases between. The CDR3 length is 17 residues.

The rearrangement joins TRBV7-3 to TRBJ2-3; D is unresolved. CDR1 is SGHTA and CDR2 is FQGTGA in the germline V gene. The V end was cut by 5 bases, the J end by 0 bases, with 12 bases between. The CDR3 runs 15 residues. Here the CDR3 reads CASSPRGGSTDTQYF. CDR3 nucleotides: TGTGCCAGCAGCCCTCGAGGTGGAAGCACAGATACGCAGTATTTT. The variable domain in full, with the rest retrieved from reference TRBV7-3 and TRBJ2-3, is GAGVSQTPSNKVTEKGKYVELRCDPISGHTALYWYRQSLGQGPEFLIYFQGTGAADDSGLPNDRFFAVRPEGSVSTLKIQRTERGDSAVYLCASSPRGGSTDTQYFGPGTRLTVL.

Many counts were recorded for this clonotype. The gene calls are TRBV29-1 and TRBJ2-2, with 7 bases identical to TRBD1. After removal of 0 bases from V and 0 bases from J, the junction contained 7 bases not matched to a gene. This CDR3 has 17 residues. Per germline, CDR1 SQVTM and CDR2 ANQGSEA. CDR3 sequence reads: CSVEDRGQAANTGELFF. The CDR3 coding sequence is TGCAGCGTTGAAGATCGAGGACAGGCGGCGAACACCGGGGAGCTGTTTTTT.

DNA for the CDR3: TGTGCCAGCAGTCGTATTACTAAGAGAGAAGAGACCCAGTACTTC. Protein product: CASSRITKREETQYF. V is TRBV6-2 or TRBV6-3 and J is TRBJ2-5; D unresolved. The V end lost 5 bases, the J end lost 3 bases, and 16 bases lay between the germline ends. The length of the CDR3 is 15 residues. Germline CDR1 is MNHEY and CDR2 is SVGEGT.

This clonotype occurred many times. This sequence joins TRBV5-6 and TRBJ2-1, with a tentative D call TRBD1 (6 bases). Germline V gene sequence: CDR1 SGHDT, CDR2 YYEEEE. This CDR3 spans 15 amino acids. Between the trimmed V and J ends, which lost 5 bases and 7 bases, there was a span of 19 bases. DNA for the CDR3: TGTGCCAGCAGTTTTTACAGGGATGGGTGGAATGAGCAGTTCTTC. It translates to CASSFYRDGWNEQFF.

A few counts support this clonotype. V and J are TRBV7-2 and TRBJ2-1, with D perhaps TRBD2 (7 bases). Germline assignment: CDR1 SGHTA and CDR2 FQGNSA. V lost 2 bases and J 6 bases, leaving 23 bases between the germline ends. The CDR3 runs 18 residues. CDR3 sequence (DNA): TGTGCCAGCAGCTTAACAGGGAGGGCCGAGCCGGCAGGCAATGAGCAGTTCTTC. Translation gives CASSLTGRAEPAGNEQFF.

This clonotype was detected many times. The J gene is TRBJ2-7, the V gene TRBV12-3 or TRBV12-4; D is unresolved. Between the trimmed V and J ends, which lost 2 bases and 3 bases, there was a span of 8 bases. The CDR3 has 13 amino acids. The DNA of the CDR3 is TGTGCCAGCAGTTTAAGACGGTTCTACGAGCAGTACTTC. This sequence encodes CASSLRRFYEQYF.

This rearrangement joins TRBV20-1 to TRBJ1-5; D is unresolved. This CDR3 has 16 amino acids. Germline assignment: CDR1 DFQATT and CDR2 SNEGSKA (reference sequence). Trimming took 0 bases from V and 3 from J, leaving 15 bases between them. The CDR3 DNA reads TGCAGTGCTAGAGATCCCGGGCAATTCTTCAATCAGCCCCAGCATTTT. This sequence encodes CSARDPGQFFNQPQHF.

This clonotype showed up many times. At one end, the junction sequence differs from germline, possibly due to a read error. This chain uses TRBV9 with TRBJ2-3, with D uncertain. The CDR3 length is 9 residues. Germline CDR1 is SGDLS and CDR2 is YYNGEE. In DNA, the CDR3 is TGTGCCAGCAGCGTAGGCAAGAATTTT. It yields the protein CASSVGKNF.

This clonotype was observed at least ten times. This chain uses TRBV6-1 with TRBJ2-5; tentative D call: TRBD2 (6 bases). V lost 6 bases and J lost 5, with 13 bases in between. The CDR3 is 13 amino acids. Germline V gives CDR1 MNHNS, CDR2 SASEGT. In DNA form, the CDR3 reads TGTGCCAGCAGCTCCACTAGCTGGGAGACCCAGTACTTC. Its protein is CASSSTSWETQYF.

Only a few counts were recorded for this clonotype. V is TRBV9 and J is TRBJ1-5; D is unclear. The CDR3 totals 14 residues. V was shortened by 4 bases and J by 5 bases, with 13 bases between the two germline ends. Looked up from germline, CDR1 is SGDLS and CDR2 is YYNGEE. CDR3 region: CASSPHYRDQPQHF. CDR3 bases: TGTGCCAGCAGCCCACACTACAGAGATCAGCCCCAGCATTTT.

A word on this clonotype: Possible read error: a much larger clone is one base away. The CDR3 nucleotides are TGTGCCAGCAGTCTTTTGACAGGGCCGAAGACCCAGTACTTC. Its protein is CASSLLTGPKTQYF. The chain has TRBV6-1 and TRBJ2-5; 7 bases are shared with TRBD1. The CDR3 consists of 14 residues. With 5 bases clipped from V and 6 bases from J, the junction kept 9 bases outside the gene matches. CDR1 is MNHNS and CDR2 is SASEGT in the germline V gene.

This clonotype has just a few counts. The CDR3, as DNA: TGTGCCAGCAGTGACTCGCTAGCGCGCGCGAACACCGGGGAGCTGTTTTTT. Its translation is CASSDSLARANTGELFF. The gene calls are TRBV6-4 and TRBJ2-2; TRBD2 might be the D (6 bases). This CDR3 spans 17 amino acids. Germline assignment: CDR1 MRHNA and CDR2 SNTAGT. Trimming stripped 0 bases from V and 0 bases from J, with 11 bases between.

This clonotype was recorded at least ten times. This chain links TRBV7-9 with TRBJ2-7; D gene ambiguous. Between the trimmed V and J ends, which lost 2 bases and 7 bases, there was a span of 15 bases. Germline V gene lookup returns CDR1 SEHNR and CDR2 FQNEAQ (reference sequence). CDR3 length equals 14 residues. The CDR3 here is CASSLRVPSVEQYF. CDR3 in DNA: TGTGCCAGCAGCTTACGTGTGCCGTCGGTGGAGCAGTACTTC.

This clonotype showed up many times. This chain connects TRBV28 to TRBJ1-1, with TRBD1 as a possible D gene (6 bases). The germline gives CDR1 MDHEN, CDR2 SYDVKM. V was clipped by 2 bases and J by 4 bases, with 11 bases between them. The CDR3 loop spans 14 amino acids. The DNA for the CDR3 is TGTGCCAGCAGTTTAGGGGGAGGGGGCACTGAAGCTTTCTTT. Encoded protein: CASSLGGGGTEAFF.

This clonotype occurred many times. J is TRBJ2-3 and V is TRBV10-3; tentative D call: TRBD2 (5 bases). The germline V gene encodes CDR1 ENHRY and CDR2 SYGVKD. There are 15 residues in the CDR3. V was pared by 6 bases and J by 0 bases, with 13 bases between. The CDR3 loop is CAIRLRDFSTDTQYF. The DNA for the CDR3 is TGTGCCATCAGGCTCCGGGATTTTAGCACAGATACGCAGTATTTT.

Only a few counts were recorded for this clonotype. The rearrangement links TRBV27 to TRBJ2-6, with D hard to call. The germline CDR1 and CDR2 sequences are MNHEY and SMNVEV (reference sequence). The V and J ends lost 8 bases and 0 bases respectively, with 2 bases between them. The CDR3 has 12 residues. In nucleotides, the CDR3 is TGTGCCAGCGCCTCTGGGGCCAACGTCCTGACTTTC. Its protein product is CASASGANVLTF.

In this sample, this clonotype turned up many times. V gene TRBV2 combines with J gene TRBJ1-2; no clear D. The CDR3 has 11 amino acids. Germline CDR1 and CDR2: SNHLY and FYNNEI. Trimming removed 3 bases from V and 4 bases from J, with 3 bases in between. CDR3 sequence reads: CASSDSYGYTF. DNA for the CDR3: TGTGCCAGCAGTGACTCCTATGGCTACACCTTC.

The CDR3 nucleotides are TGTGCCAGCAGTGTACAGGGGCCCTCCTACGAGCAGTACTTC. Encoded protein: CASSVQGPSYEQYF. The chain couples TRBV27 to TRBJ2-7; 7 positions agree with TRBD1. The CDR3 is 14 residues long. Germline CDR1 is MNHEY and CDR2 is SMNVEV (reference sequence). V lost 5 bases to trimming and J lost 0 bases; unmatched junction nucleotides: 4.

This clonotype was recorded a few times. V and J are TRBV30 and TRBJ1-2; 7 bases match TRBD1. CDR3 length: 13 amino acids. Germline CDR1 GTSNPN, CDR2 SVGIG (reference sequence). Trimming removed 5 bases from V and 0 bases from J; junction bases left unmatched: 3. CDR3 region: CAWDGTANYGYTF. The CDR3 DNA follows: TGTGCCTGGGACGGGACAGCTAACTATGGCTACACCTTC.

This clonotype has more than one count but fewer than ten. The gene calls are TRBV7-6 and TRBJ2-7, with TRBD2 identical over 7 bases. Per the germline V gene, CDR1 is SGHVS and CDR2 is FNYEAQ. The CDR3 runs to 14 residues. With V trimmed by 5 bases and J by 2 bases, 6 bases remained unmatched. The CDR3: CASSPLGGTYEQYF. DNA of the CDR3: TGTGCCAGCAGCCCTTTGGGGGGGACCTACGAGCAGTACTTC.